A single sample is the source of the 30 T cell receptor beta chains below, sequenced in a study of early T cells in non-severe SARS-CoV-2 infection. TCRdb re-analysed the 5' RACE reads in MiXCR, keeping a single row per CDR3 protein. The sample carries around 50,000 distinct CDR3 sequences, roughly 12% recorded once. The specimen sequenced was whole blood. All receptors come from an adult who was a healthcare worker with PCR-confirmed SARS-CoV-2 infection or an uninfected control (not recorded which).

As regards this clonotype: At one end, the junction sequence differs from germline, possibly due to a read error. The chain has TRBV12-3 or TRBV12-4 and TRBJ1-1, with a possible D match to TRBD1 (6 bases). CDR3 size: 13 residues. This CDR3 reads CASSSNRETEVFF. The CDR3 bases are TGTGCCAGCAGTTCCAACAGGGAAACTGAAGTTTTCTTT.

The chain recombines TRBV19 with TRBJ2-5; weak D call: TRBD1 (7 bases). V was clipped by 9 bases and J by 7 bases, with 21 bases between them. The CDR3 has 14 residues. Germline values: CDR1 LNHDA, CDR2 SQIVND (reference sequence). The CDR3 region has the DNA TGTGCCAGCAAATCAGGGGGGATCGGGGCGACCCAGTACTTC. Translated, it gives CASKSGGIGATQYF.

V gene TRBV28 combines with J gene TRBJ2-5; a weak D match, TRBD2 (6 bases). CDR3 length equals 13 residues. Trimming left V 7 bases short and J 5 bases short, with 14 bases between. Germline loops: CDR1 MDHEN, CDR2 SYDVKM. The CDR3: CASTPGGTETQYF. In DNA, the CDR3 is TGTGCCAGCACGCCCGGGGGTACGGAGACCCAGTACTTC.

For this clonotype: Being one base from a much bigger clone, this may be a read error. CDR3 sequence: CASSDRNYGYTF. The CDR3 coding sequence is TGTGCCAGCAGCGACAGGAACTATGGCTACACCTTC. The rearrangement uses TRBV6-5 and TRBJ1-2, with a possible D match to TRBD1 (6 bases). CDR1 is MNHEY and CDR2 is SVGAGI in the germline V gene. Trimming stripped 6 bases from V and 2 bases from J, with 7 bases between. This CDR3 region has 12 residues.

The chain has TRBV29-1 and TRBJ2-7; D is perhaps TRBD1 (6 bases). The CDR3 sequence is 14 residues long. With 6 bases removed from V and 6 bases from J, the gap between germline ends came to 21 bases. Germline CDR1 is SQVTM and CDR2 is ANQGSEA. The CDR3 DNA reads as TGCAGCGTATTGGGGACACTTTGGGGTGCCGAGCAGTACTTC. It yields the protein CSVLGTLWGAEQYF.

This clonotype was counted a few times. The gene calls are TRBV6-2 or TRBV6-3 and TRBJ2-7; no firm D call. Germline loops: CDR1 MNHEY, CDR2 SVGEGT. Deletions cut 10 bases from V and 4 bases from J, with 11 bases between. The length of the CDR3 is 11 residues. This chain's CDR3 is CATEKLYEQYF. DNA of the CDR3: TGTGCCACCGAGAAGTTGTACGAGCAGTACTTC.

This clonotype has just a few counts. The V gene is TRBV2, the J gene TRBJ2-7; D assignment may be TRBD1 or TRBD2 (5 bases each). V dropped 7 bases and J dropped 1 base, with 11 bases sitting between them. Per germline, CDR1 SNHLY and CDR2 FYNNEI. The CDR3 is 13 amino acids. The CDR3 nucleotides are TGTGCCAGCAACCGGGACGGGTCCTACGAGCAGTACTTC. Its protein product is CASNRDGSYEQYF.

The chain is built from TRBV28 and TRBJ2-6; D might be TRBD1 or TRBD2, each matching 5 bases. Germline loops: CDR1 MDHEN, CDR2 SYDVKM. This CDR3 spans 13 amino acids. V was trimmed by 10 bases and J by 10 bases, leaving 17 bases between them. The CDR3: CATSGTGYNVLTF. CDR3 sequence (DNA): TGTGCCACTTCCGGGACGGGTTATAACGTCCTGACTTTC.

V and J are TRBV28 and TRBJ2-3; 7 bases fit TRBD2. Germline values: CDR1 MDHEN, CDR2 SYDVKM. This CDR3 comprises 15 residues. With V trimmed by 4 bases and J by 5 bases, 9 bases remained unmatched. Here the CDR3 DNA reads TGTGCCAGCAGTTCCTTCGCGGGGGAAAAAGATACGCAGTATTTT. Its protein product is CASSSFAGEKDTQYF.

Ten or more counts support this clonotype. This CDR3 reads CASSPPGTDTQYF. The DNA of the CDR3 is TGTGCCAGCAGCCCCCCAGGGACCGATACGCAGTATTTT. The V call is TRBV7-3, the J call TRBJ2-3; D assignment may be TRBD1 or TRBD2 (5 bases each). The V end lost 5 bases, the J end lost 6 bases, and 12 bases lay between the germline ends. CDR3 size: 13 residues. Germline assignment: CDR1 SGHTA and CDR2 FQGTGA. The whole variable domain, remainder taken from reference TRBV7-3 and TRBJ2-3, is GAGVSQTPSNKVTEKGKYVELRCDPISGHTALYWYRQSLGQGPEFLIYFQGTGAADDSGLPNDRFFAVRPEGSVSTLKIQRTERGDSAVYLCASSPPGTDTQYFGPGTRLTVL.

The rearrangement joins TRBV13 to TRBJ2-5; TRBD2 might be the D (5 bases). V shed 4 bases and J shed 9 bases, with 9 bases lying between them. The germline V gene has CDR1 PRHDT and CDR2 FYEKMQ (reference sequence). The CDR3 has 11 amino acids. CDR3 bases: TGTGCCAGCAGCTCCGGAGGTTCCCAGTACTTC. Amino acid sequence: CASSSGGSQYF. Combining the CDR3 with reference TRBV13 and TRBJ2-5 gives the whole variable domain AAGVIQSPRHLIKEKRETATLKCYPIPRHDTVYWYQQGPGQDPQFLISFYEKMQSDKGSIPDRFSAQQFSDYHSELNMSSLELGDSALYFCASSSGGSQYFGPGTRLLVL.

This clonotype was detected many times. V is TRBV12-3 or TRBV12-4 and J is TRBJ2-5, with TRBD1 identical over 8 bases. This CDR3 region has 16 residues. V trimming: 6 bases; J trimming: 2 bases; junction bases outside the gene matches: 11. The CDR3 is CASSQHGQGTQETQYF. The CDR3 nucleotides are TGTGCCAGCAGCCAACACGGACAGGGAACACAAGAGACCCAGTACTTC.

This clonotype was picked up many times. CDR3 loop: CASSLPDNEQFF. The CDR3 nucleotides are TGTGCCAGCAGCCTCCCAGACAATGAGCAGTTCTTC. This rearrangement joins TRBV3-1 to TRBJ2-1; D uncertain. Trimming left V 4 bases short and J 5 bases short, with 6 bases between. Germline V gene sequence: CDR1 LGHDT, CDR2 YNNKEL (reference sequence). This CDR3 region has 12 residues.

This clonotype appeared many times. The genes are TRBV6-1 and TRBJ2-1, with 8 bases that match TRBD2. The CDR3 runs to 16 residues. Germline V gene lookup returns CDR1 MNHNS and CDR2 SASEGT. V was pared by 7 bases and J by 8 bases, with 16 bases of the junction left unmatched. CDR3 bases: TGTGCCAGCACCAGAGCGACAGGAACCGGGAGGGATGAGCAGTTCTTC. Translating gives CASTRATGTGRDEQFF.

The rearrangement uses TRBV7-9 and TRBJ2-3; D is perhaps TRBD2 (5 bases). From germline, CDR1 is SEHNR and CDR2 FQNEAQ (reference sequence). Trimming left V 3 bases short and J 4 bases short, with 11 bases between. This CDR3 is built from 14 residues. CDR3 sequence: CASSLGGGSDTQYF. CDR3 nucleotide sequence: TGTGCCAGCAGCTTGGGTGGAGGTTCAGATACGCAGTATTTT.

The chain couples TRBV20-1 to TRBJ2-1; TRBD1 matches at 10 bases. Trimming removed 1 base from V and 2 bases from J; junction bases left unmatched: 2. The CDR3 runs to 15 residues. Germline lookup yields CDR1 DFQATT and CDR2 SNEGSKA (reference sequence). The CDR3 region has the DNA TGCAGTGCTAGAGGGGACAGGGGTACCTACAATGAGCAGTTCTTC. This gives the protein CSARGDRGTYNEQFF.

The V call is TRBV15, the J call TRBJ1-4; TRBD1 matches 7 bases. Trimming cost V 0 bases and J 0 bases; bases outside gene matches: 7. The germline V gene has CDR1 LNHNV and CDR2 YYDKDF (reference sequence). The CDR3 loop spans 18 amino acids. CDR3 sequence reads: CATSRDWPGQSTNEKLFF. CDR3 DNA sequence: TGTGCCACCAGCAGAGATTGGCCGGGACAGTCAACTAATGAAAAACTGTTTTTT.

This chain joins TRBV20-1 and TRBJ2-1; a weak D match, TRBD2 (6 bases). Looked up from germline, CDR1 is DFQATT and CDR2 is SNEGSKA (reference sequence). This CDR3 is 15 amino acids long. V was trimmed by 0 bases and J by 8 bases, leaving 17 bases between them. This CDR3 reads CSAREFQAGPHEQFF. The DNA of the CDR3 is TGCAGTGCTAGAGAGTTCCAGGCGGGACCCCATGAGCAGTTCTTC.

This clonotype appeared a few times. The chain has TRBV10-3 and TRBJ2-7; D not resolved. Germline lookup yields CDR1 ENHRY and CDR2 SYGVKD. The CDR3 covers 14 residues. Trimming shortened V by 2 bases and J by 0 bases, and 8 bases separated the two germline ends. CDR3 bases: TGTGCCATCAGTGAGACTGCGAGCTCCTACGAGCAGTACTTC. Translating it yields CAISETASSYEQYF.

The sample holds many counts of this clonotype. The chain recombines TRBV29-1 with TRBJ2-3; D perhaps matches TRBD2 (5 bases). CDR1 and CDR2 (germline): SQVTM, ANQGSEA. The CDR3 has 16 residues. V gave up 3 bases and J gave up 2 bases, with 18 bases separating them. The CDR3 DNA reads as TGCAGCGTTGAGCCCAAACTAGTCGTGGCCACAGATACGCAGTATTTT. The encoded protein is CSVEPKLVVATDTQYF.

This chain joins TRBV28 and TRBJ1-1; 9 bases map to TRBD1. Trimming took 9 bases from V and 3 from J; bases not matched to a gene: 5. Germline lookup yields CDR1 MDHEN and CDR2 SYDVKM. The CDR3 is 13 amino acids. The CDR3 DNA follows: TGTGCCAGTGAACAGGGGGCGGACACTGAAGCTTTCTTT. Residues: CASEQGADTEAFF.

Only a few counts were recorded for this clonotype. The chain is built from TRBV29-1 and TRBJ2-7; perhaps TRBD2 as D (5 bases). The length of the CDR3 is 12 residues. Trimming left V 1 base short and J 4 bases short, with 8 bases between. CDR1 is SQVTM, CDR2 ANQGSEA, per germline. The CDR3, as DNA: TGCAGCGTTGAAGGGAGGAGGTACGAGCAGTACTTC. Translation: CSVEGRRYEQYF.

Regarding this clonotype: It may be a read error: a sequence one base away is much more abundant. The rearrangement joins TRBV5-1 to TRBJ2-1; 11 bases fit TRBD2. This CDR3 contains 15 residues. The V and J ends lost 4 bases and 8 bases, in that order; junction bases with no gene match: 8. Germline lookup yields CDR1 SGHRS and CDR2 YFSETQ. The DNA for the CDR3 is TGCGCCAGCAGCCCCGGGACTAGCGGTAACTATGAGCAGTTCTTC. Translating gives CASSPGTSGNYEQFF.

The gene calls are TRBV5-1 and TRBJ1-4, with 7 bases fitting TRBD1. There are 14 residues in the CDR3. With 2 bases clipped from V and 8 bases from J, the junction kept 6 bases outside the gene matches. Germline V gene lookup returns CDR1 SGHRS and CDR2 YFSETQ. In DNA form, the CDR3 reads TGCGCCAGCAGCTTTGACAGGGTCGGAGAAAAACTGTTTTTT. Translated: CASSFDRVGEKLFF.

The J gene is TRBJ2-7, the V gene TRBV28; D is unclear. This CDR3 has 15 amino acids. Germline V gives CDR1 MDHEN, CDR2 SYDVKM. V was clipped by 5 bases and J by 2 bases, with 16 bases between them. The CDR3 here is CASSPLVDGPYEQYF. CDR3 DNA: TGTGCCAGCAGTCCTCTCGTGGACGGCCCCTACGAGCAGTACTTC.

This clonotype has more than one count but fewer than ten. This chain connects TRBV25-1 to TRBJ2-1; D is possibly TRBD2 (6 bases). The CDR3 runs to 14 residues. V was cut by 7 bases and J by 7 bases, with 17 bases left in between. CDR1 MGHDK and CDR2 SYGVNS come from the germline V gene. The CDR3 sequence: CASTGTLRGNEQFF. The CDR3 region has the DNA TGTGCCAGCACCGGGACTCTCCGAGGGAATGAGCAGTTCTTC.

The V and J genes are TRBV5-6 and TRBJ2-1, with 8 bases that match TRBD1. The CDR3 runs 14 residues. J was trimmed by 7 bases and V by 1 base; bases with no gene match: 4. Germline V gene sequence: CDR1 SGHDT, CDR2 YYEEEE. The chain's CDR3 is CASSLYWTGNEQFF. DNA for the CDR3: TGTGCCAGCAGCTTGTATTGGACAGGGAATGAGCAGTTCTTC.

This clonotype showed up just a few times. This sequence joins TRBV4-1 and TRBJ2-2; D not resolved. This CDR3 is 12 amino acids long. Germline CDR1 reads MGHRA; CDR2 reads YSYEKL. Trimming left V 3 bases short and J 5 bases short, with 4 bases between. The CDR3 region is CASSHLTGELFF. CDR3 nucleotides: TGCGCCAGCAGCCACCTAACCGGGGAGCTGTTTTTT.

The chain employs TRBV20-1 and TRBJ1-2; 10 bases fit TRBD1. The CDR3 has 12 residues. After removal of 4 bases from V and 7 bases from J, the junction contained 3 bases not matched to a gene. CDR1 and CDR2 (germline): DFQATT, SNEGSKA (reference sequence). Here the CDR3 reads CSATDRGLGYTF. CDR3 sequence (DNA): TGCAGTGCTACCGACAGGGGGCTTGGCTACACCTTC.

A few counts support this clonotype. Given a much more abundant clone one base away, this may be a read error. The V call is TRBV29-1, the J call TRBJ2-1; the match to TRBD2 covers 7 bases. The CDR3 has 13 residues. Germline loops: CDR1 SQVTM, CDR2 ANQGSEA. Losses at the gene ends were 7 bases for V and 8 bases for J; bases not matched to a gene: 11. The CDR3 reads CSGKGLVGDEQFF. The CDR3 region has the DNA TGCAGCGGGAAAGGACTAGTGGGAGATGAGCAGTTCTTC.